These 30 T cell receptor beta chains share one sample of origin, sequenced in a study of Tregs in tolerant kidney transplant recipients (dated by TCRdb to the late 2010s). Receptors were amplified or captured by the immunoSEQ multiplex PCR assay. TCRdb provides this immuneACCESS table in a form limited to in-frame rearrangements. Some clones are lacking; in checked studies, under half of them reflect an unresolved V gene, and why the rest are absent is not known. Within this sample are tens of thousands of clones, with about 90% of them counted one time only. The biggest ten clones account for about 16% of the sample. Transplants used related donors with nonmyeloablative bone marrow transplantation; mixed chimerism was transient in the human trials. This sample comprised CD8+ T cells from blood (PBMCs), obtained 24 months after the transplant. The receptors were gathered from a human patient who received a combined kidney and bone marrow transplant. Because of the transplant, the T cells may be the graft donor's rather than the patient's own.

CDR3 nucleotides: TGCGCCAGCAGCCAAGAACGGGTACAGGTCTCCTACTATGGCTACACCTTC. This encodes CASSQERVQVSYYGYTF. J is TRBJ1-2 and V is TRBV4-3, with a weak D call TRBD1 (5 bases). V was cut by 0 bases and J by 3 bases, with 17 bases left in between. Germline values: CDR1 LGHNA, CDR2 YSLEER. The CDR3 has 17 amino acids.

The rearrangement joins TRBV6-6 to TRBJ2-2; no clear D. The CDR3 is 16 residues long. CDR1 and CDR2 (germline): MNHNY, SVGAGI (reference sequence). V was clipped by 0 bases and J by 5 bases, with 13 bases between them. DNA of the CDR3: TGTGCCAGCAGTTACTCGAGGCAGATCCAAACCGGGGAGCTGTTTTTT. Residues: CASSYSRQIQTGELFF.

The sample holds one count of this clone. The chain joins TRBV7-3 to TRBJ2-3; no firm D call. This CDR3 has 13 amino acids. Between the trimmed V and J ends, which lost 4 bases and 6 bases, there was a span of 11 bases. Germline CDR1 SGHTA, CDR2 FQGTGA. CDR3 protein: CASSSPLQDTQYF. As DNA, the CDR3 is TGTGCCAGCAGCTCCCCCCTCCAGGATACGCAGTATTTT.

The rearrangement uses TRBV4-3 and TRBJ2-2, with TRBD2 identical over 7 bases. CDR1 and CDR2 (germline): LGHNA, YSLEER. The CDR3 runs 19 residues. V trimming: 3 bases; J trimming: 6 bases; junction bases outside the gene matches: 19. The CDR3, as DNA: TGCGCCAGCAGCCATATCGGGGTAGTGGGGGGAGGGAGTGCCGGGGAGCTGTTTTTT. Amino acid sequence: CASSHIGVVGGGSAGELFF.

The chain couples TRBV6-6 to TRBJ2-7; 12 nucleotides line up with TRBD2. The CDR3 contains 15 residues. CDR1 and CDR2 from the germline V gene are MNHNY and SVGAGI (reference sequence). J gave up 5 bases and V 5 bases, and 7 bases lay outside the gene matches. CDR3 coding DNA: TGTGCCAGCAGTCTGACTAGCGGGAGTCTCCACGAGCAGTACTTC. Translated: CASSLTSGSLHEQYF.

The chain carries TRBV6-5 and TRBJ2-7; TRBD2 might be the D (7 bases). Germline-derived CDR1 and CDR2 are MNHEY and SVGAGI. CDR3 length: 14 residues. V lost 2 bases to trimming and J lost 0 bases, with 8 bases between them. Written as DNA, the CDR3 is TGTGCCAGCAGTTACGGGGGGGCCTCCTACGAGCAGTACTTC. It yields the protein CASSYGGASYEQYF.

This rearrangement joins TRBV7-9 to TRBJ2-5; D is unresolved. Trimming stripped 0 bases from V and 3 bases from J, with 8 bases between. The germline CDR1 and CDR2 sequences are SEHNR and FQNEAQ (reference sequence). This CDR3 contains 14 residues. CDR3 DNA sequence: TGTGCCAGCAGCTTAGCAGTGGCAGAAGAGACCCAGTACTTC. Translating it yields CASSLAVAEETQYF.

This clone was counted once. The CDR3 is CASSSQVGGSYNEQFF. For the CDR3, the DNA is TGCGCCAGCAGCTCCCAGGTGGGGGGCTCCTACAATGAGCAGTTCTTC. This sequence joins TRBV5-1 and TRBJ2-1; weak D call: TRBD2 (6 bases). Trimming shortened V by 3 bases and J by 0 bases, and 13 bases separated the two germline ends. Germline values: CDR1 SGHRS, CDR2 YFSETQ. This CDR3 contains 16 residues. The full variable domain, completed using reference TRBV5-1 and TRBJ2-1, is KAGVTQTPRYLIKTRGQQVTLSCSPISGHRSVSWYQQTPGQGLQFLFEYFSETQRNKGNFPGRFSGRQFSNSRSEMNVSTLELGDSALYLCASSSQVGGSYNEQFFGPGTRLTVL.

This chain uses TRBV9 with TRBJ1-5, with 10 bases lining up with TRBD1. From germline, CDR1 is SGDLS and CDR2 YYNGEE. The CDR3 is 14 amino acids. V trimming: 4 bases; J trimming: 9 bases; junction bases outside the gene matches: 7. CDR3 protein: CASSTGQGELPQHF. The DNA for the CDR3 is TGTGCCAGCAGCACCGGACAGGGGGAGTTGCCCCAGCATTTT.

The chain carries TRBV19 and TRBJ1-2; 11 bases are a match to TRBD1. This CDR3 has 17 amino acids. With V trimmed by 6 bases and J by 7 bases, 16 bases remained unmatched. CDR1 is LNHDA and CDR2 is SQIVND in the germline V gene (reference sequence). The CDR3 protein is CASSPHPGQGVSGGYTF. Written as DNA, the CDR3 is TGTGCCAGTAGCCCCCACCCGGGACAGGGGGTTTCGGGTGGCTACACCTTC.

The V call is TRBV7-8, the J call TRBJ2-3; 9 nucleotides align to TRBD2. Looked up from germline, CDR1 is SGHVS and CDR2 is FQNEAQ. J gave up 9 bases and V 6 bases, and 13 bases lay outside the gene matches. The CDR3 covers 15 residues. The DNA of the CDR3 is TGTGCCAGCAGTAGCGGAGGGGCTCTAGCGGGGACGCAGTATTTT. It translates to CASSSGGALAGTQYF.

This chain uses TRBV19 with TRBJ2-2; TRBD1 matches 12 bases. The V segment lost 7 bases and the J segment 7 bases; nucleotides outside the gene matches: 7. CDR1 LNHDA and CDR2 SQIVND come from the germline V gene (reference sequence). This CDR3 is 15 amino acids long. The CDR3 reads CASNVGTGGFGELFF. The CDR3 nucleotides read TGTGCCAGTAACGTCGGGACAGGGGGCTTCGGGGAGCTGTTTTTT.

This clone occurred once. This sequence joins TRBV15 and TRBJ2-2; 16 bases map to TRBD2. This CDR3 region has 21 residues. Germline V gene sequence: CDR1 LNHNV, CDR2 YYDKDF (reference sequence). J lost 0 bases, V lost 0 bases, and 7 bases had no gene match. In nucleotides, the CDR3 is TGTGCCACCAGCAGAGATCCGGGACTAGCGGGGGGGAACGCGAACACCGGGGAGCTGTTTTTT. Its protein product is CATSRDPGLAGGNANTGELFF.

The rearrangement joins TRBV28 to TRBJ2-2, with 9 bases lining up with TRBD1. V lost 2 bases, J lost 7 bases, and 8 bases stayed unmatched. Germline V gene sequence: CDR1 MDHEN, CDR2 SYDVKM. The CDR3 has 16 amino acids. The CDR3 coding sequence is TGTGCCAGCAGTTTAGTTACAGGGGGCCATGGCGGGGAGCTGTTTTTT. It codes for CASSLVTGGHGGELFF. Complete variable domain (other parts from reference TRBV28 and TRBJ2-2): DVKVTQSSRYLVKRTGEKVFLECVQDMDHENMFWYRQDPGLGLRLIYFSYDVKMKEKGDIPEGYSVSREKKERFSLILESASTNQTSMYLCASSLVTGGHGGELFFGEGSRLTVL.

The genes are TRBV10-1 and TRBJ2-4; 8 positions match TRBD2. The CDR3 contains 15 residues. Trimming took 10 bases from V and 5 from J; bases not matched to a gene: 13. Germline CDR1 is WNHNN and CDR2 is SYGVQD (reference sequence). As DNA, the CDR3 is TGCGCCAACCTCGTCCCGGGGACTAGGGAAAACATTCAGTACTTC. It codes for CANLVPGTRENIQYF.

The chain couples TRBV4-1 to TRBJ2-2; TRBD2 agrees at 8 bases. The V gene end was trimmed by 0 bases and the J gene end by 2 bases; junction bases not matched to a gene: 14. The V gene's germline CDR1 is MGHRA and CDR2 YSYEKL. The CDR3 covers 20 residues. The CDR3 nucleotides are TGCGCCAGCAGCCAAGAAGGCGGGGGGCCGTCAAATTATAACACCGGGGAGCTGTTTTTT. Its protein product is CASSQEGGGPSNYNTGELFF.

Remarks on this clone: Given a much more abundant clone one base away, this may be a read error. The sample has other DNA sequences that encode this CDR3 too. This chain connects TRBV7-2 to TRBJ2-3; TRBD2 matches at 11 bases. The junction had 3 bases not matched to a gene; V was cut back by 5 bases and J by 2 bases. The CDR3 contains 15 residues. The germline gives CDR1 SGHTA, CDR2 FQGNSA. DNA of the CDR3: TGTGCCAGCAGCCGACTAGCGGGGTACACAGATACGCAGTATTTT. Protein sequence: CASSRLAGYTDTQYF.

CDR3 in DNA: TGTGCCAGCAGTCCAGCAGGGTCCTACGAGCAGTACTTC. Amino acids: CASSPAGSYEQYF. V and J are TRBV6-5 and TRBJ2-7; TRBD1 might be the D (5 bases). The V gene lost 5 bases and the J gene lost 1 base, with 9 bases spanning the gap. Germline loops: CDR1 MNHEY, CDR2 SVGAGI. CDR3 length: 13 residues.

V usage is TRBV15 and J usage is TRBJ2-1; 12 bases are shared with TRBD2. Germline CDR1 LNHNV, CDR2 YYDKDF (reference sequence). V shed 6 bases, J shed 8 bases, and the junction held 8 bases outside the gene matches. The length of the CDR3 is 15 residues. The CDR3 sequence is CATSNGGLAGYEQFF. In DNA, the CDR3 is TGTGCCACCAGTAACGGCGGACTAGCGGGGTATGAGCAGTTCTTC.

V is TRBV7-3 and J is TRBJ2-1; TRBD2 might be the D (6 bases). The V gene's germline CDR1 is SGHTA and CDR2 FQGTGA. The germline V and J ends were trimmed by 2 bases and 8 bases, with 13 bases remaining between them. This CDR3 comprises 14 residues. The CDR3 DNA is TGTGCCAGCAGCTTACGAGGACTACTAGATGAGCAGTTCTTC. This codes for CASSLRGLLDEQFF.

This clone was found once. The chain uses TRBV7-8 and TRBJ2-7, with 9 nucleotides matching TRBD1. The CDR3 length is 14 residues. V shed 5 bases and J 6 bases; nucleotides not matched to a gene: 8. The V gene's germline CDR1 is SGHVS and CDR2 FQNEAQ. DNA for the CDR3: TGTGCCAGCAGCAGACCGGGACAGGGTCGCGAGCAGTACTTC. It specifies CASSRPGQGREQYF.

A single count supports this clone. J is TRBJ1-2 and V is TRBV7-8; 9 nucleotides agree with TRBD1. There are 15 residues in the CDR3. J lost 8 bases, V lost 1 base, and 8 bases had no gene match. Per germline, CDR1 SGHVS and CDR2 FQNEAQ. The CDR3 nucleotides read TGTGCCAGCAGCTTAGATGGACAGGGGCATTGGGGCTACACCTTC. Protein product: CASSLDGQGHWGYTF.

The chain joins TRBV7-2 to TRBJ2-5; perhaps TRBD1 as D (5 bases). The V and J ends lost 5 bases and 2 bases respectively, with 15 bases between them. CDR1 is SGHTA and CDR2 is FQGNSA in the germline V gene. This CDR3 region has 15 residues. Here the CDR3 reads CASSPERTSQETQYF. DNA for the CDR3: TGTGCCAGCAGCCCAGAGAGGACATCTCAAGAGACCCAGTACTTC. Combining the CDR3 with reference TRBV7-2 and TRBJ2-5 gives the whole variable domain GAGVSQSPSNKVTEKGKDVELRCDPISGHTALYWYRQSLGQGLEFLIYFQGNSAPDKSGLPSDRFSAERTGGSVSTLTIQRTQQEDSAVYLCASSPERTSQETQYFGPGTRLLVL.

The V and J genes are TRBV2 and TRBJ2-2, with TRBD2 matching 10 bases. Per germline, CDR1 SNHLY and CDR2 FYNNEI. The CDR3 contains 16 residues. V trimming: 5 bases; J trimming: 5 bases; junction bases outside the gene matches: 8. CDR3 in amino acids: CASSHTSGMWTGELFF. CDR3 nucleotides: TGTGCCAGCAGTCATACTAGCGGGATGTGGACCGGGGAGCTGTTTTTT. The entire variable domain, with the rest obtained from reference TRBV2 and TRBJ2-2, is as follows: EPEVTQTPSHQVTQMGQEVILRCVPISNHLYFYWYRQILGQKVEFLVSFYNNEISEKSEIFDDQFSVERPDGSNFTLKIRSTKLEDSAMYFCASSHTSGMWTGELFFGEGSRLTVL.

The chain joins TRBV2 to TRBJ1-2; the D is unclear. The CDR3 has 14 residues. Germline V lookup: CDR1 SNHLY, CDR2 FYNNEI. V lost 3 bases and J 6 bases, leaving 14 bases between the germline ends. CDR3 nucleotides: TGTGCCAGCAGTGATCTTGGAATGGAGAATGGCTACACCTTC. It yields the protein CASSDLGMENGYTF.

This sequence joins TRBV11-3 and TRBJ1-2; TRBD1 is a possible D gene (6 bases). In germline, CDR1 is SGHNT, CDR2 YENEEA. The V and J ends lost 6 bases and 1 base respectively, with 18 bases between them. CDR3 size: 16 residues. This CDR3 reads CASSLAPLQGNYGYTF. The CDR3, as DNA: TGTGCCAGCAGTCTCGCCCCCCTACAGGGTAACTATGGCTACACCTTC.

The chain couples TRBV29-1 to TRBJ1-2; a weak D match, TRBD1 (5 bases). CDR1 and CDR2 from the germline V gene are SQVTM and ANQGSEA. The CDR3 length is 14 residues. V was clipped by 0 bases and J by 2 bases, with 10 bases between them. This chain's CDR3 is CSVEDHNRNYGYTF. In DNA form, the CDR3 reads TGCAGCGTTGAAGATCACAACAGGAACTATGGCTACACCTTC.

This chain links TRBV14 with TRBJ2-5; 9 bases map to TRBD2. Germline V CDR1 and CDR2: SGHDN, FVKESK. The ends lost 4 bases at V and 4 bases at J; junction bases unmatched: 16. The CDR3 spans 18 residues. The CDR3 sequence: CASSRFKGSGLAGETQYF. CDR3 DNA sequence: TGTGCCAGCAGCCGGTTCAAAGGTTCGGGACTAGCAGGAGAGACCCAGTACTTC. Combining the CDR3 with reference TRBV14 and TRBJ2-5 gives the whole variable domain EAGVTQFPSHSVIEKGQTVTLRCDPISGHDNLYWYRRVMGKEIKFLLHFVKESKQDESGMPNNRFLAERTGGTYSTLKVQPAELEDSGVYFCASSRFKGSGLAGETQYFGPGTRLLVL.

The chain links TRBV29-1 to TRBJ1-1, with D possibly TRBD1 on 5 matching bases. V was cut by 8 bases and J by 0 bases, with 13 bases left in between. The CDR3 consists of 13 residues. Germline V gene data show CDR1 as SQVTM and CDR2 as ANQGSEA. CDR3 loop: CSTVGGVNTEAFF. The CDR3, as DNA: TGCAGCACCGTGGGAGGGGTGAACACTGAAGCTTTCTTT.

J is TRBJ2-5 and V is TRBV2; TRBD1 is a possible D gene (5 bases). V dropped 4 bases and J dropped 3 bases, with 15 bases sitting between them. This CDR3 has 15 residues. Germline values: CDR1 SNHLY, CDR2 FYNNEI. CDR3 region: CASSGTTRSKETQYF. The CDR3, as DNA: TGTGCCAGCAGTGGGACAACTCGCTCGAAAGAGACCCAGTACTTC.